These 17 T cell receptor delta chains came from one sample sequenced in a study of gammadelta T cells in human blood. TCRdb called clones anew from the RT-PCR reads with CATT. This sample yields over 900 delta-chain clones, of which 34% are seen a single time; approximately 20% belongs to the top ten. The material sequenced was Vgamma9Vdelta2 gamma-delta T cells from infant blood. The origin of the receptors is a human donor.

This clone turned up a few times. A far larger clone is just one base off, so this is likely a read error. The chain has TRDV2 and TRDJ3; 9 nucleotides agree with TRDD3. Germline V gene sequence: CDR1 GEAIGNYY, CDR2 EKD. This CDR3 comprises 20 residues. This chain's CDR3 is CARDPILGDRSSWDTRQMFF. The DNA of the CDR3 is TGTGCCCGTGACCCGATACTGGGGGACCGGAGCTCCTGGGACACCCGACAGATGTTTTTC.

Concerning this clone: This DNA translates differently at residue 5 from the TCRdb protein, which is that of a much larger clone; a read error is likely, and the protein shown is the DNA's own translation. The rearrangement links TRDV2 to TRDJ2; 13 bases agree with TRDD3. Because TCRdb records no J gene, it was assigned here through a match of the DNA to germline. There are 18 residues in the CDR3. V was pared by 2 bases and J by 5 bases, with 10 bases of the junction left unmatched. Germline loops: CDR1 GEAIGNYY, CDR2 EKD. CDR3 nucleotides: TGTGCCTGTGACAAAATTACTGGGGGATACGTAGGTACAGCACAACTCTTCTTT. It encodes CACDKITGGYVGTAQLFF.

With regard to this clone: A far larger clone is a single base away, which makes a read error likely. V and J are TRDV2 and TRDJ1; 8 bases fit TRDD3. The J gene was not available in TCRdb and was assigned here by matching the DNA to germline segments. Germline-derived CDR1 and CDR2 are GEAIGNYY and EKD. V trimming: 3 bases; J trimming: 6 bases; junction bases outside the gene matches: 8. The CDR3 covers 14 residues. The CDR3 DNA follows: TGTGCCTGTGACGTACTAGGGGATACTAATAAACTCATCTTT. Amino acid sequence: CACDVLGDTNKLIF.

This clone is large. The same CDR3 also results from other DNA sequences found in this sample. The genes are TRDV2 and TRDJ3, with D perhaps matching TRDD3 (6 bases). The CDR3 loop spans 16 amino acids. Germline CDR1 and CDR2: GEAIGNYY and EKD. Trimming took 0 bases from V and 2 from J, leaving 7 bases between them. The CDR3: CACDTVGAWDTRQMFF. The CDR3 nucleotides are TGTGCCTGTGACACCGTGGGGGCCTGGGACACCCGACAGATGTTTTTC.

This clone was observed a few times. Possible read error: a much larger clone is one base away. The chain couples TRDV2 to TRDJ3; TRDD3 matches at 8 bases. TCRdb records no J gene; here it was assigned by comparing the DNA to germline. Germline loops: CDR1 GEAIGNYY, CDR2 EKD. The CDR3 has 19 residues. The CDR3 nucleotides read TGTGCCTGTAACACCGTAGGGATACGCAGCTCCTGGGACACCCGACAGATGTTTTTC. The encoded protein is CACNTVGIRSSWDTRQMFF.

For this clone: This likely stems from a read error, as it lies one base from a far larger clone. Within the sample, other DNA sequences also encode this same CDR3. The chain uses TRDV2 and TRDJ3; 11 bases match TRDD3. The J gene, absent from TCRdb, was called here by matching the DNA to germline. Germline V gives CDR1 GEAIGNYY, CDR2 EKD. CDR3 size: 19 residues. DNA for the CDR3: TGTGCCTGCGACAAAGTACTGGGGGATAGCTCCTGGGACACCCGACAGATGTTTTTC. This translates into CACDKVLGDSSWDTRQMFF.

With regard to this clone: TCRdb lists the protein of a much larger clone for this DNA, which differs at residue 3, so this is likely a read error; the protein given here is translated from the DNA itself. This sequence joins TRDV3 and TRDJ3; D not resolved. Since TCRdb gives no J gene, matching the DNA to germline was used here to assign it. V dropped 5 bases and J dropped 0 bases, with 11 bases sitting between them. This CDR3 is 15 amino acids long. Germline assignment: CDR1 TVYSNPD and CDR2 GDNSRS (reference sequence). CDR3 sequence reads: CATSDVSWDTRQMFF. The CDR3 DNA reads as TGTGCCACCTCAGATGTCTCCTGGGACACCCGACAGATGTTTTTC.

This clone has a handful of counts. A much larger clone lies one base from this, so it may be a read error. The chain has TRDV2 and TRDJ1; 13 positions agree with TRDD3. V lost 6 bases to trimming and J lost 0 bases; unmatched junction nucleotides: 15. Germline-derived CDR1 and CDR2 are GEAIGNYY and EKD. This CDR3 region has 19 residues. This CDR3 is CACSSRLGDTPQYTDKLIF. In DNA, the CDR3 is TGTGCCTGTAGTTCGCGACTGGGGGATACGCCCCAATACACCGATAAACTCATCTTT.

Of note for this clone: A read error is likely here: a far larger clone is one base away. The DNA is left out, because the CDR3 cannot be placed on it with certainty; the CDR3 is given as TCRdb lists it. Although no V gene was called, TRDJ3 is the J gene; the tabulated D call, TRDD3, remains unverified against the DNA. From its first to its last residue, the CDR3 has 18 amino acids. CDR3 amino acids: CACDTWGYGAWDTRQMFF.

The gene calls are TRDV2 and TRDJ3, with a weak D call TRDD3 (5 bases). Trimming cost V 2 bases and J 5 bases, with 6 bases left between them. This CDR3 contains 14 residues. The V gene's germline CDR1 is GEAIGNYY and CDR2 EKD. The CDR3 sequence: CACDILGDTRQMFF. In DNA, the CDR3 is TGTGCCTGTGACATACTGGGGGACACCCGACAGATGTTTTTC.

Concerning this clone itself: A read error is likely here: a far larger clone is one base away. The sample holds other DNA sequences that translate to the same CDR3. The chain uses TRDV2 and TRDJ3, with 8 bases fitting TRDD3. The J gene, absent from TCRdb, was called here by matching the DNA to germline. The CDR3 has 19 amino acids. V shed 1 base and J 0 bases; nucleotides not matched to a gene: 7. Germline lookup yields CDR1 GEAIGNYY and CDR2 EKD. The DNA for the CDR3 is TGTGCCTGTGACACACTGCTGGGGGACACCTCCTGGGACACCCGACAGATGTTTTTC. Amino acids: CACDTLLGDTSWDTRQMFF.

This clone is classed as large. Other DNA sequences in the sample encode the same CDR3. The chain carries TRDV2 and TRDJ3, with 11 bases fitting TRDD3. J gave up 0 bases and V 0 bases, and 3 bases lay outside the gene matches. The germline CDR1 and CDR2 sequences are GEAIGNYY and EKD. The CDR3 length is 19 residues. In DNA, the CDR3 is TGTGCCTGTGACACCGTACTGGGGGATAGCTCCTGGGACACCCGACAGATGTTTTTC. Amino acid sequence: CACDTVLGDSSWDTRQMFF.

This clone occurred a few times. A far more abundant clone sits one base away, making this likely a read error. The chain joins TRDV2 to TRDJ3; 13 bases line up with TRDD3. Germline CDR1 and CDR2: GEAIGNYY and EKD. CDR3 length: 22 residues. The trim removed 2 bases at V and 0 bases at J, leaving 12 bases unmatched. The CDR3 sequence is CACDKIILGDTRSSWDTRQMFF. The CDR3 DNA reads as TGTGCCTGTGACAAAATAATACTGGGGGATACGCGGAGCTCCTGGGACACCCGACAGATGTTTTTC.

This clone was detected only a few times. A far larger clone is off by one base, so a read error is likely. The rearrangement uses TRDV2 and TRDJ3, with 8 bases fitting TRDD3. The CDR3 has 20 residues. Trimming cost V 3 bases and J 0 bases; bases outside gene matches: 12. Germline CDR1 reads GEAIGNYY; CDR2 reads EKD. The CDR3 DNA follows: TGTGCCTGTGACCCGATGCTGGGGGACCGGAGCTCCTGGGACACCCGACAGATGTTTTTC. It specifies CACDPMLGDRSSWDTRQMFF.

Notes on this clone: This is likely an artifact of a read error, given a far larger clone one base away. The chain carries TRDV2 and TRDJ1, with TRDD3 matching 9 bases. The germline V gene has CDR1 GEAIGNYY and CDR2 EKD. The CDR3 has 18 amino acids. Unmatched junction bases numbered 17, after V lost 5 bases and J lost 2 bases. Here the CDR3 DNA reads TGTGCCTGTGTCTCGGTAAGGACGGGGATACGCGGGACCGATAAACTCATCTTT. Translating gives CACVSVRTGIRGTDKLIF.

Details on this clone: This probably arose from a read error, given a far larger clone one base away. The gene calls are TRDV2 and TRDJ1; 13 positions agree with TRDD3. The CDR3 is made up of 19 amino acids. In germline, CDR1 is GEAIGNYY, CDR2 EKD. CDR3 residues: CACDTVLGDTPHYTDNLIF. The CDR3 nucleotides are TGTGCCTGTGACACCGTACTGGGGGATACGCCCCATTACACCGATAACCTCATCTTT.

Details on this clone: The likely explanation is a read error, given a far larger clone one base away. Other nucleotide sequences from this sample produce the same CDR3. The chain combines TRDV2 with TRDJ3; 9 nucleotides match TRDD3. This CDR3 region has 17 residues. The germline V gene encodes CDR1 GEAIGNYY and CDR2 EKD. The CDR3 loop is CACEYWGSSWDTRQMFF. In DNA form, the CDR3 reads TGTGCCTGTGAGTACTGGGGGAGCTCCTGGGACACCCGACAGATGTTTTTT.